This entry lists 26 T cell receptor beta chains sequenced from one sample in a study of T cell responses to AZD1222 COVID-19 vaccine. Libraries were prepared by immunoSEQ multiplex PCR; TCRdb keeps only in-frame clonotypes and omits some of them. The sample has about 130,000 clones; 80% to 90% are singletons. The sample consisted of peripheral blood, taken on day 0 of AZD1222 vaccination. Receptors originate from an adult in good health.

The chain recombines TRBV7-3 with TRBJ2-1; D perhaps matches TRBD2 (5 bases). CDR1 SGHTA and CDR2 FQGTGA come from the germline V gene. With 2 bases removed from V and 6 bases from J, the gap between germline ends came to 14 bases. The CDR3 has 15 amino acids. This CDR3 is CASSLLPSDFNEQFF. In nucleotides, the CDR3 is TGTGCCAGCAGCTTACTCCCGTCGGACTTCAATGAGCAGTTCTTC. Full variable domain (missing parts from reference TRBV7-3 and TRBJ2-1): GAGVSQTPSNKVTEKGKYVELRCDPISGHTALYWYRQSLGQGPEFLIYFQGTGAADDSGLPNDRFFAVRPEGSVSTLKIQRTERGDSAVYLCASSLLPSDFNEQFFGPGTRLTVL.

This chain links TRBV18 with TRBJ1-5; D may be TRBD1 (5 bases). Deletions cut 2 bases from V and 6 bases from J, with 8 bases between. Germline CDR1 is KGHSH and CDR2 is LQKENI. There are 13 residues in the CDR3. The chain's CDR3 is CASSPDQGQPQHF. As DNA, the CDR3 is TGTGCCAGCTCACCAGACCAGGGTCAGCCCCAGCATTTT.

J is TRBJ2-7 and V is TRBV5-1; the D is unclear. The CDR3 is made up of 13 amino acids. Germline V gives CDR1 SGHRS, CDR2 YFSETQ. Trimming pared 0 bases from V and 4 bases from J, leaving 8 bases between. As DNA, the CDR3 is TGCGCCAGCAGCTTGGCAAAGGGTTACGAGCAGTACTTC. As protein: CASSLAKGYEQYF.

The CDR3 nucleotides read TGTGCCAGCATAGGGGAGGCTGGAAACACCATATATTTT. Amino acids: CASIGEAGNTIYF. The chain recombines TRBV6-5 with TRBJ1-3, with D perhaps TRBD1 (5 bases). V was pared by 7 bases and J by 2 bases, with 9 bases between. The CDR3 is made up of 13 amino acids. Germline V gene sequence: CDR1 MNHEY, CDR2 SVGAGI.

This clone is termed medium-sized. In DNA, the CDR3 is TGTGCCAGCAAATTAGAACCCCCCGTGAATGAGCAGTTCTTC. Translating it yields CASKLEPPVNEQFF. This sequence joins TRBV2 and TRBJ2-1; no firm D call. The CDR3 extends over 14 amino acids. With 7 bases removed from V and 7 bases from J, the gap between germline ends came to 17 bases. CDR1 and CDR2 (germline): SNHLY, FYNNEI.

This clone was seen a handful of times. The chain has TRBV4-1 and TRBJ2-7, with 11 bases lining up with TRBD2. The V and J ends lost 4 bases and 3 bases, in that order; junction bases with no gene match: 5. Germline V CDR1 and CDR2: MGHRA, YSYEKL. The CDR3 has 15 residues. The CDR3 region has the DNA TGCGCCAGCAGCCCCGGACTAGCGGGCCTCTACGAGCAGTACTTC. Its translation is CASSPGLAGLYEQYF.

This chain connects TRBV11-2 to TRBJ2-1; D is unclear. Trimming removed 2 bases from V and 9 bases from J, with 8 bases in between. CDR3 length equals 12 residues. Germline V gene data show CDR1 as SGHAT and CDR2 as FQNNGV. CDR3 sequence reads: CASSLWLFEQFF. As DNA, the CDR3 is TGTGCCAGCAGCTTATGGCTATTTGAGCAGTTCTTC.

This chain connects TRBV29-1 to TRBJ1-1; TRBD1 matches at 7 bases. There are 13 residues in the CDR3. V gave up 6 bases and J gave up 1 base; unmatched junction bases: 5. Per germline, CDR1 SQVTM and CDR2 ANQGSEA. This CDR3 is CSVRQGWNTEAFF. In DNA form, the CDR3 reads TGCAGCGTGAGACAGGGATGGAACACTGAAGCTTTCTTT.

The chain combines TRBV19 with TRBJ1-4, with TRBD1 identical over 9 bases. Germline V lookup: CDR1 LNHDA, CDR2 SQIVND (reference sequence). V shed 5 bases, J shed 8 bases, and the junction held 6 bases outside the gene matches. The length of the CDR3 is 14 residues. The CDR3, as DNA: TGTGCCAGTAGTCCCGGGACAGGGTTAGAAAAACTGTTTTTT. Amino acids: CASSPGTGLEKLFF.

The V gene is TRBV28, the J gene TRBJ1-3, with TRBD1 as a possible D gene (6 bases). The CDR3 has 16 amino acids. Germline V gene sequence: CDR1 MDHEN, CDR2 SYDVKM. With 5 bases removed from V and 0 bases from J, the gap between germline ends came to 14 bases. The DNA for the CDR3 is TGTGCCAGCAGTGGTCCGGGACAAGGCTCTGGAAACACCATATATTTT. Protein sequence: CASSGPGQGSGNTIYF. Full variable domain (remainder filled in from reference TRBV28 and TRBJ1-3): DVKVTQSSRYLVKRTGEKVFLECVQDMDHENMFWYRQDPGLGLRLIYFSYDVKMKEKGDIPEGYSVSREKKERFSLILESASTNQTSMYLCASSGPGQGSGNTIYFGEGSWLTVV.

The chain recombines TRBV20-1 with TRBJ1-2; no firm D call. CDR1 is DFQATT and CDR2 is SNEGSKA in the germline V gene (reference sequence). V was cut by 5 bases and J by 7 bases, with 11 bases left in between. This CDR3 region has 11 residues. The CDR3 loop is CSAGRTGGYTF. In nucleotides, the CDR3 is TGCAGTGCTGGACGGACGGGTGGCTACACCTTC.

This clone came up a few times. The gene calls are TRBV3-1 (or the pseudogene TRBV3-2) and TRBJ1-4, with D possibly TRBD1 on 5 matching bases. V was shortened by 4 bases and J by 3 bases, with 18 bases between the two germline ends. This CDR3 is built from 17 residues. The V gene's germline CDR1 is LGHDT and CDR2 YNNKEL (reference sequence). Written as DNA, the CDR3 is TGTGCCAGCAGCCTAAGGGGATCCGGTAGTGCTAATGAAAAACTGTTTTTT. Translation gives CASSLRGSGSANEKLFF.

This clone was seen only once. CDR3 sequence: CASSSPGTQNLYGYTF. Here the CDR3 DNA reads TGCGCCAGCAGCTCACCCGGGACGCAGAACCTCTATGGCTACACCTTC. This chain uses TRBV5-1 with TRBJ1-2; TRBD1 might be the D (5 bases). The germline V gene has CDR1 SGHRS and CDR2 YFSETQ. V was pared by 3 bases and J by 4 bases, with 19 bases between. The CDR3 totals 16 residues.

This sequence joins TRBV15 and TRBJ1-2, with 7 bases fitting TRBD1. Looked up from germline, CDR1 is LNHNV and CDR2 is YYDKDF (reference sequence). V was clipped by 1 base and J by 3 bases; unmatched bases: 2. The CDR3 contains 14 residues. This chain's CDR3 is CATSRGQGDYGYTF. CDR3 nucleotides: TGTGCCACCAGCAGAGGGCAGGGGGACTATGGCTACACCTTC.

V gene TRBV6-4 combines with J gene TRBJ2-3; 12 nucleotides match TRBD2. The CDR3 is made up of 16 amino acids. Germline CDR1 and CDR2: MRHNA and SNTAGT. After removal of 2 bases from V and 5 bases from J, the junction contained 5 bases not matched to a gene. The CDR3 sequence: CASSDLAGGPEDTQYF. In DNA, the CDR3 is TGTGCCAGCAGTGACCTAGCGGGAGGGCCGGAAGATACGCAGTATTTT.

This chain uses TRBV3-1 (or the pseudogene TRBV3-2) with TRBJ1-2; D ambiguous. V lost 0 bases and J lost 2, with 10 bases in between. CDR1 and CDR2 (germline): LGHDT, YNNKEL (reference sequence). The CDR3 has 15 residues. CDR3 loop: CASSQEEGTNYGYTF. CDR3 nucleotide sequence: TGTGCCAGCAGCCAAGAGGAGGGCACAAACTATGGCTACACCTTC.

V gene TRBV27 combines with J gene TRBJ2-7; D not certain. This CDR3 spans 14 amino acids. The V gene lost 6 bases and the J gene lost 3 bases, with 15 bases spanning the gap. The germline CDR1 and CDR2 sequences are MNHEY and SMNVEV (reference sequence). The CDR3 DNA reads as TGTGCCAGCAGACATCACTCCGGCTACTACGAGCAGTACTTC. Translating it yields CASRHHSGYYEQYF.

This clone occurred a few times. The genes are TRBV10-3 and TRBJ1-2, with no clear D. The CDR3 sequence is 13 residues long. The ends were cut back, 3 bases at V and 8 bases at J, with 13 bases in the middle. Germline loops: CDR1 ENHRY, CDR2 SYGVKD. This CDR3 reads CAISESSIWGYTF. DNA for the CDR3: TGTGCCATCAGTGAAAGTTCGATCTGGGGCTACACCTTC.

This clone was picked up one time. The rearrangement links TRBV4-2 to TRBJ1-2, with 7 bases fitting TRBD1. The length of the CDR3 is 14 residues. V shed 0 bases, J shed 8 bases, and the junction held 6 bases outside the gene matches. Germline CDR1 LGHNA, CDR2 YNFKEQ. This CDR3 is CASSQEDRAMGYTF. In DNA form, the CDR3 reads TGTGCCAGCAGCCAAGAAGACAGGGCTATGGGCTACACCTTC.

The CDR3 bases are TGTGCCAGCACCACCCCGGCGGCAGGTTTCGATGAGCAGTTCTTC. Protein: CASTTPAAGFDEQFF. The chain carries TRBV28 and TRBJ2-1, with D unresolved. The CDR3 is 15 residues long. Trimming took 7 bases from V and 8 from J, leaving 21 bases between them. Germline V gene data show CDR1 as MDHEN and CDR2 as SYDVKM.

DNA of the CDR3: TGTGCCAGCAGTAGGGACAGGGGAGATAATTCACCCCTCCACTTT. It codes for CASSRDRGDNSPLHF. V is TRBV2 and J is TRBJ1-6; 10 nucleotides line up with TRBD1. Germline CDR1 and CDR2: SNHLY and FYNNEI. This CDR3 is built from 15 residues. Trimming took 5 bases from V and 5 from J; bases not matched to a gene: 3.

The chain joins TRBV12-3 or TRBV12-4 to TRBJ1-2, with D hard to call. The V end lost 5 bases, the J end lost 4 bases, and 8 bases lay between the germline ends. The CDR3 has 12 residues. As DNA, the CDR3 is TGTGCCAGCAGTGGCGACACCTATGGCTACACCTTC. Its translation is CASSGDTYGYTF.

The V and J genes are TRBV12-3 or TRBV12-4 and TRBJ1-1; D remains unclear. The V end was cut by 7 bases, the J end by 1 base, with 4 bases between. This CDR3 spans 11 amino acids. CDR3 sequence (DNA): TGTGCCAGCACCAGGAACACTGAAGCTTTCTTT. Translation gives CASTRNTEAFF.

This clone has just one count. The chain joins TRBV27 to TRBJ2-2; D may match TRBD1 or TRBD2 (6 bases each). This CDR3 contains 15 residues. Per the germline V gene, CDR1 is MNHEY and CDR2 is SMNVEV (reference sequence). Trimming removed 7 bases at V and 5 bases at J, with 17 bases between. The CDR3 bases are TGTGCCAGCACCCCCCGAGGGGGGAATACCGGGGAGCTGTTTTTT. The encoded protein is CASTPRGGNTGELFF.

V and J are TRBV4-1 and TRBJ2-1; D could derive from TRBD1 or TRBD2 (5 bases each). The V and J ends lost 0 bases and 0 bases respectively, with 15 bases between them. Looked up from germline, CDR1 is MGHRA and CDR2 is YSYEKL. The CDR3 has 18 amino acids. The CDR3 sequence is CASSQDSRWDPSYNEQFF. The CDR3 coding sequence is TGCGCCAGCAGCCAAGATAGTAGGTGGGACCCCTCCTACAATGAGCAGTTCTTC.

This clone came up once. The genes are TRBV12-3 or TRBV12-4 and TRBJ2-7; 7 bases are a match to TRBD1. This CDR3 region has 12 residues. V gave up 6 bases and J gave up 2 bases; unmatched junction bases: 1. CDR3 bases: TGTGCCAGCAGGACAGGGCCCTACGAGCAGTACTTC. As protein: CASRTGPYEQYF.